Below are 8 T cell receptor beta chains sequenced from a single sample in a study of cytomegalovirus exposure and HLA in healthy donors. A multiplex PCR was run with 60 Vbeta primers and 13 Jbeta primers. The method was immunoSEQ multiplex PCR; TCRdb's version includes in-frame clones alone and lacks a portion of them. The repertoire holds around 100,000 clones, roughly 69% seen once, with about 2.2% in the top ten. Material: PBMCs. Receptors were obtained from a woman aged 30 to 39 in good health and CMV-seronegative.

The CDR3 is CASSPGQGAKETQYF. For the CDR3, the DNA is TGTGCCAGCAGTCCGGGACAGGGGGCTAAGGAGACCCAGTACTTC. This chain uses TRBV21-1 with TRBJ2-5; TRBD1, the table's D call, lacks a check against the DNA. TRBV21-1 is given as a pseudogene. CDR3 length: 15 residues.

The CDR3: CASSPALAGGWRTDTQYF. CDR3 coding DNA: TGTGCCAGCAGCCCTGCGCTAGCGGGAGGCTGGCGGACAGATACGCAGTATTTT. The chain carries TRBV7-2 and TRBJ2-3; 11 nucleotides line up with TRBD2. The CDR3 is 18 amino acids. The germline V gene encodes CDR1 SGHTA and CDR2 FQGNSA. V gave up 5 bases and J gave up 3 bases; unmatched junction bases: 13.

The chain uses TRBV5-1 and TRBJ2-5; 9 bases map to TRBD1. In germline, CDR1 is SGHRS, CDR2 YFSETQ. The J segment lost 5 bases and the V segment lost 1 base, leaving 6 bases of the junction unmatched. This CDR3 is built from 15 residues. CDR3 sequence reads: CASSLRGTGLETQYF. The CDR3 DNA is TGCGCCAGCAGCTTGAGGGGGACAGGGCTCGAGACCCAGTACTTC.

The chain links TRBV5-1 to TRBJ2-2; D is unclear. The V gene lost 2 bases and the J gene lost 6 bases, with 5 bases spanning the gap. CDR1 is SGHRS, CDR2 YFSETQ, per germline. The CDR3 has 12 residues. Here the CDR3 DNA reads TGCGCCAGCAGCTTCTCGTCCGGGGAGCTGTTTTTT. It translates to CASSFSSGELFF.

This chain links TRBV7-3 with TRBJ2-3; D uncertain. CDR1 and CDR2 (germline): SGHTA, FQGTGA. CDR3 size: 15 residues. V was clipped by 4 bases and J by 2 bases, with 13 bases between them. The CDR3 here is CASSSTSRNTDTQYF. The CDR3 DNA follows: TGTGCCAGCAGCTCCACGTCCAGAAACACAGATACGCAGTATTTT.

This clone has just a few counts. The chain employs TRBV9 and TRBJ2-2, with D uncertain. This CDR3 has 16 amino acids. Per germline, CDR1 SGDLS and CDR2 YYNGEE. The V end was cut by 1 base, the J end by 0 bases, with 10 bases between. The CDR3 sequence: CASSVTQHPNTGELFF. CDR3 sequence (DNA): TGTGCCAGCAGCGTAACCCAACACCCGAACACCGGGGAGCTGTTTTTT. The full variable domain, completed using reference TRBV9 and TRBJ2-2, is DSGVTQTPKHLITATGQRVTLRCSPRSGDLSVYWYQQSLDQGLQFLIQYYNGEERAKGNILERFSAQQFPDLHSELNLSSLELGDSALYFCASSVTQHPNTGELFFGEGSRLTVL.

CDR3 bases: TGTGCCTCGGGACTGTCCTACGAGCAGTACTTC. Protein product: CASGLSYEQYF. The rearrangement uses TRBV10-3 and TRBJ2-7; D might be TRBD2 (6 bases). Per germline, CDR1 ENHRY and CDR2 SYGVKD. This CDR3 is built from 11 residues. Trimming cost V 11 bases and J 1 base, with 9 bases left between them.

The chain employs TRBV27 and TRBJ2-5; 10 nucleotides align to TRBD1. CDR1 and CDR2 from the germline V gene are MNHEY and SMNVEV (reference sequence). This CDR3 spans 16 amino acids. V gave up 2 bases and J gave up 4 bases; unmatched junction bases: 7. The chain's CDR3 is CASSLGTGVRGETQYF. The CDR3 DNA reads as TGTGCCAGCAGTTTAGGGACAGGGGTGAGGGGAGAGACCCAGTACTTC.